This T cell receptor (beta chain) was sequenced during a study of blood T cell repertoires in COVID-19. On the study more broadly: The study drew acute and convalescent COVID-19 samples from the United States, Italy and Spain. T cells, B-cell-depleted T cells, or PBMCs supplied cDNA or gDNA.

The germline CDR1 and CDR2 sequences are SGHTA and FQGNSA. The CDR3 contains 16 residues. Trimming removed 5 bases from V and 0 bases from J; junction bases left unmatched: 6. TCRdb keeps only in-frame clones here, not all; method: immunoSEQ multiplex PCR. The table records approximately 100,000 clones, roughly 87% of them present only once. The sample was peripheral blood. This sequence was found in a human donor in a cohort sampled during active COVID-19. V gene TRBV7-2 combines with J gene TRBJ1-4; 7 nucleotides agree with TRBD1. For the CDR3, the DNA is TGTGCCAGCAGCCAAGACAGGGCTGCAACTAATGAAAAACTGTTTTTT. Amino acids: CASSQDRAATNEKLFF.